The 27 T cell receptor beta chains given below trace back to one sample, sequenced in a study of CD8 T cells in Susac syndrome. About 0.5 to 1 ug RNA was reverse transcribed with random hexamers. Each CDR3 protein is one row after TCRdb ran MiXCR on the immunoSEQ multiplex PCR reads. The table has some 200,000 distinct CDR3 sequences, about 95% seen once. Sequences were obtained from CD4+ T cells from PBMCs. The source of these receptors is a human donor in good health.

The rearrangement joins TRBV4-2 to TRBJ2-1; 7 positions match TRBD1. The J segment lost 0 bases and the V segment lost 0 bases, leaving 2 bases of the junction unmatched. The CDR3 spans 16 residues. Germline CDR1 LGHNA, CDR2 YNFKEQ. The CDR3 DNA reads TGTGCCAGCAGCCAAGAAGGGACAGTCTCCTACAATGAGCAGTTCTTC. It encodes CASSQEGTVSYNEQFF.

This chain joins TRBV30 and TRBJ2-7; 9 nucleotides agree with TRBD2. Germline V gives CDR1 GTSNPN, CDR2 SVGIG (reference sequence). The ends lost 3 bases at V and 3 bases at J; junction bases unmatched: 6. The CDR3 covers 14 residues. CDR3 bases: TGTGCCTGGAGGACTAGCGGAGCAAGCTACGAGCAGTACTTC. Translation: CAWRTSGASYEQYF.

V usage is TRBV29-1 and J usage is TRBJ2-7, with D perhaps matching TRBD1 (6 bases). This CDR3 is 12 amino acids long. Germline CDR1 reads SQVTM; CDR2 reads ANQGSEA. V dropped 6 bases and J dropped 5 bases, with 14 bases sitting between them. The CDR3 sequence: CSVGQNSHEQYF. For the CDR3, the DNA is TGCAGCGTCGGACAGAACAGCCACGAGCAGTACTTC.

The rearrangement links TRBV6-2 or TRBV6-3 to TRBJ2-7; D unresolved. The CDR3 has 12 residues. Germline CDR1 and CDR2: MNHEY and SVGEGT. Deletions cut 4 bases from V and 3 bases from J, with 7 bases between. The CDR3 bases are TGTGCCAGCAGTTCAATATACTACGAGCAGTACTTC. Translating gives CASSSIYYEQYF.

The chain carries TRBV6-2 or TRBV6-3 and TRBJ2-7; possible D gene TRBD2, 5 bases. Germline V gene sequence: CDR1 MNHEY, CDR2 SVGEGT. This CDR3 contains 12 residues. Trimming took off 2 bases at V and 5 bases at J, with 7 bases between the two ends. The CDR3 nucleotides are TGTGCCAGCAGTTACATCGGGGACGAGCAGTACTTC. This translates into CASSYIGDEQYF.

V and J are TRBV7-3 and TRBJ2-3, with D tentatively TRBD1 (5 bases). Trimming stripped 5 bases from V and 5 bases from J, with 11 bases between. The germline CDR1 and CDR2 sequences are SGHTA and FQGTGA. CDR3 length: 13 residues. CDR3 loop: CASSPTALDTQYF. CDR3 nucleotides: TGTGCCAGCAGCCCGACAGCCCTAGATACGCAGTATTTT.

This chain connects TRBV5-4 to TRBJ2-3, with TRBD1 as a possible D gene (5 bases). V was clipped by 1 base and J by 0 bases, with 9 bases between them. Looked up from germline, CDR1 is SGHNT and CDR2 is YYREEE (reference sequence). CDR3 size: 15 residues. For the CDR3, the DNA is TGTGCCAGCAGCTTGAGACAGACTAGCACAGATACGCAGTATTTT. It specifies CASSLRQTSTDTQYF.

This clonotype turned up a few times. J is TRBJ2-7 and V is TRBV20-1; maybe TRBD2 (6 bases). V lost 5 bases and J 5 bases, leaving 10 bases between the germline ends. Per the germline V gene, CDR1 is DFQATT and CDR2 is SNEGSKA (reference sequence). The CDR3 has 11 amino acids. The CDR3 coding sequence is TGCAGTGCTGGGGGGAGGAACGAGCAGTACTTC. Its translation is CSAGGRNEQYF.

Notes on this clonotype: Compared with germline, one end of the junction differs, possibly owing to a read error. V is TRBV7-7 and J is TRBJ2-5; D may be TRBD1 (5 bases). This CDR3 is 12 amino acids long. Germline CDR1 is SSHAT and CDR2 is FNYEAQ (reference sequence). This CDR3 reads CASSSGQGTQYF. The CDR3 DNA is TGTGCTAGCAGCTCAGGGCAGGGGACCCAGTACTTC.

The CDR3 DNA is TGTGCCTGGAGCGGGGGGAAGTTTAGCAATCAGCCCCAGCATTTT. Protein product: CAWSGGKFSNQPQHF. The V gene is TRBV30, the J gene TRBJ1-5; TRBD1 might be the D (5 bases). Trimming cost V 3 bases and J 0 bases, with 12 bases left between them. CDR1 GTSNPN and CDR2 SVGIG come from the germline V gene (reference sequence). CDR3 length: 15 residues.

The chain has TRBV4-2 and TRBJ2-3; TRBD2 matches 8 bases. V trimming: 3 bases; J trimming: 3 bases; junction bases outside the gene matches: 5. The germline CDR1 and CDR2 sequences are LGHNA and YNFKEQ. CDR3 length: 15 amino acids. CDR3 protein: CASSQAGLGTDTQYF. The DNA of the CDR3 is TGTGCCAGCAGCCAGGCGGGACTAGGGACAGATACGCAGTATTTT.

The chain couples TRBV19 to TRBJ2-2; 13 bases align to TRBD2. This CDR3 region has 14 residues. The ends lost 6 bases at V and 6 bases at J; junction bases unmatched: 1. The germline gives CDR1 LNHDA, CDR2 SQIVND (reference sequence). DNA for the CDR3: TGTGCCAGTAGGACTAGCGGGAGGTCCGGGGAGCTGTTTTTT. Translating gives CASRTSGRSGELFF.

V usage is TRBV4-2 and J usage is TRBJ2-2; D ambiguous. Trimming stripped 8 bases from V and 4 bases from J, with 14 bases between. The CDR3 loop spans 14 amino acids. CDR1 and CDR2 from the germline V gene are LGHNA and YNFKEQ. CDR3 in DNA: TGTGCCAGCTCCACGACGGGTCTCACCGGGGAGCTGTTTTTT. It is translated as CASSTTGLTGELFF.

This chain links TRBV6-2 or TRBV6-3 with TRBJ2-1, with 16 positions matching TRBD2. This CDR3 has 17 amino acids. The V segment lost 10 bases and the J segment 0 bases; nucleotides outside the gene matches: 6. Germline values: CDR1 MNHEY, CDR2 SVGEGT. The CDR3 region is CATGLAGGPSSYNEQFF. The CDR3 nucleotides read TGTGCCACGGGACTAGCGGGAGGGCCGAGCTCCTACAATGAGCAGTTCTTC.

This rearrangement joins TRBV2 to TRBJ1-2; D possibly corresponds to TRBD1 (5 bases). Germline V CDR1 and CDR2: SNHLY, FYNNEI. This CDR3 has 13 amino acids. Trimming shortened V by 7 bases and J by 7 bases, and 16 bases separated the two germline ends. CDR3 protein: CASNRGVSSGYTF. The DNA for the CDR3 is TGTGCCAGCAATCGGGGGGTTTCAAGTGGCTACACCTTC.

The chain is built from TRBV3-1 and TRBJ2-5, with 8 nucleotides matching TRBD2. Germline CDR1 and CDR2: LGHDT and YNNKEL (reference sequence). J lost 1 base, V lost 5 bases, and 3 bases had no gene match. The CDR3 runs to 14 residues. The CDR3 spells CASSSTSGQETQYF. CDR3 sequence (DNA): TGTGCCAGCAGCTCCACTAGCGGCCAAGAGACCCAGTACTTC.

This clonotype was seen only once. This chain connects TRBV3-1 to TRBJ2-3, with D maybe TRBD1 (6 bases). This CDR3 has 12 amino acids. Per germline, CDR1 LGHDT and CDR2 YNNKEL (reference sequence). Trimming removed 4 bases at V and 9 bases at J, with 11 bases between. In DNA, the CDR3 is TGTGCCAGCAGCCGAGAGAGGGGGACGCAGTATTTT. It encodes CASSRERGTQYF.

The CDR3 protein is CSAGSVAGELFF. The CDR3 DNA follows: TGCAGTGCTGGTAGTGTGGCCGGGGAGCTGTTTTTT. The chain employs TRBV20-1 and TRBJ2-2; D is undetermined. The germline gives CDR1 DFQATT, CDR2 SNEGSKA (reference sequence). Between the trimmed V and J ends, which lost 5 bases and 6 bases, there was a span of 10 bases. This CDR3 region has 12 residues.

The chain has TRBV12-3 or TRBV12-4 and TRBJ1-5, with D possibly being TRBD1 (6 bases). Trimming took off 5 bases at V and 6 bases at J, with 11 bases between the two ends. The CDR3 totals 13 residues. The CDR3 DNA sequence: TGTGCCAGCAGTCCACAGGGCTTTCAGCCCCAGCATTTT. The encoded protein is CASSPQGFQPQHF.

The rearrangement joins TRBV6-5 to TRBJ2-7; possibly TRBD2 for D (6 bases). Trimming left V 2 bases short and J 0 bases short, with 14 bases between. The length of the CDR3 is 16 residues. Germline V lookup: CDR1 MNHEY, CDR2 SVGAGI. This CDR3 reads CASSYTGTLSSYEQYF. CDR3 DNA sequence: TGTGCCAGCAGTTACACCGGGACTTTGAGCTCCTACGAGCAGTACTTC.

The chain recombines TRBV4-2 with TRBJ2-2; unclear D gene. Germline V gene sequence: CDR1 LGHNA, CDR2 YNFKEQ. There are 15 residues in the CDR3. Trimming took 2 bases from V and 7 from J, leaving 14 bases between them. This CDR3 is CASSQWMGNNGELFF. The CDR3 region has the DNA TGTGCCAGCAGCCAATGGATGGGAAATAACGGGGAGCTGTTTTTT.

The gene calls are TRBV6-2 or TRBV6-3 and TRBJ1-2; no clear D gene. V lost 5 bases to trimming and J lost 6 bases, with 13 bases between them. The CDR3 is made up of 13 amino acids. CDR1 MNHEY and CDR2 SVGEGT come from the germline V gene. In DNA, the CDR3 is TGTGCCAGCAGTACGGACCCGCGGGATGGCTACACCTTC. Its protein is CASSTDPRDGYTF.

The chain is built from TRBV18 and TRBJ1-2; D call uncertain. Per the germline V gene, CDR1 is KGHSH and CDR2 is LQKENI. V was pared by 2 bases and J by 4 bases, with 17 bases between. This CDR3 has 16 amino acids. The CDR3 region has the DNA TGTGCCAGCTCACCAGGCGCAGCCTTAATTGGCTATGGCTACACCTTC. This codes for CASSPGAALIGYGYTF.

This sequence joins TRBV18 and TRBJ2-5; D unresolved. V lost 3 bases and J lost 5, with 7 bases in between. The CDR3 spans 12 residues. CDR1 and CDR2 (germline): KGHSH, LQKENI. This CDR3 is CASSPRSETQYF. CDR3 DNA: TGTGCCAGCTCACCTCGGTCGGAGACCCAGTACTTC.

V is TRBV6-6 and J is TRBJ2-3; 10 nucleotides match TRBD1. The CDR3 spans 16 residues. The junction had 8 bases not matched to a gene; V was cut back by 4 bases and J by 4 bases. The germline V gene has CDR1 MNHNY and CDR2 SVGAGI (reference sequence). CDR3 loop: CASSSADRGRPDTQYF. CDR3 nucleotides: TGTGCCAGCAGTTCCGCCGACAGGGGGCGCCCAGATACGCAGTATTTT.

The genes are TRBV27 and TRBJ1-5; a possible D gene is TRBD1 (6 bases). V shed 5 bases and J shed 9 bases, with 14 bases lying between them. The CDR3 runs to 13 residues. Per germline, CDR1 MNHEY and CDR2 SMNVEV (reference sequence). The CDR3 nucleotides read TGTGCCAGCAGTACAAATGAGGGGGGGCCCCAGCATTTT. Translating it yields CASSTNEGGPQHF.

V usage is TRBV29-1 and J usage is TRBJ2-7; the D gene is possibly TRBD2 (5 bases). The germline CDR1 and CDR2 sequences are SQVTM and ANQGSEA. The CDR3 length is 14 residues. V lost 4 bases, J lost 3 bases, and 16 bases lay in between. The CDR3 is CSVAFGGLSYEQYF. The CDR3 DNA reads TGCAGCGTTGCCTTTGGCGGGCTCAGCTACGAGCAGTACTTC.